The rows below give T cell receptor beta chains drawn from one sample of a study of shared clonotypes between healthy human individuals. Clones were read by immunoSEQ multiplex PCR, and TCRdb kept only the in-frame ones, dropping some. The sample holds about 1 million clones, 75% to 85% seen once. What was sequenced was memory CD4+ T cells from PBMCs. Receptors were obtained from a man aged 18 to 30 in good health. Some clones in this sample may be carry-over from other donors' samples. Both conserved end residues are part of each CDR3. Each record gives: D gene, clone size, J gene, V gene, CDR3 DNA, CDR3 protein. The D gene is left open where the match is weak. The listing skips clone size in some rows; elsewhere it reads once, few, many or a size class.

TRBD1 | few | TRBJ1-5 | TRBV6-1 | TGTGCCAGCAGTGGACAGGGTAGCAATCAGCCCCAGCATTTT | CASSGQGSNQPQHF
. | few | TRBJ2-7 | TRBV15 | TGTGCCACCAGTGGGACCAAGACTAGTGGCTACGAGCAGTACTTC | CATSGTKTSGYEQYF
. | many | TRBJ2-5 | TRBV2 | TGTGCCAGCAGTTCCGACAGACAAGAGACCCAGTACTTC | CASSSDRQETQYF
TRBD2 | . | TRBJ2-7 | TRBV4-1 | TGCGCCAGCAGCCACACTAGCGGGAGGAGCTACGAGCAGTACTTC | CASSHTSGRSYEQYF
. | . | TRBJ2-5 | TRBV5-4 | TGTGCCAGCAGCTCTTCCGGGGAGACCCAGTACTTC | CASSSSGETQYF
. | . | TRBJ2-1 | TRBV14 | TGTGCCAGCAGCCGCCCGGGACAAAAAAATGAGCAGTTCTTC | CASSRPGQKNEQFF
. | . | TRBJ1-3 | TRBV29-1 | TGCAGCGTAGCTGTGACTCCGAGCTCTGGAAACACCATATATTTT | CSVAVTPSSGNTIYF
TRBD1 | . | TRBJ1-1 | TRBV28 | TGTGCCAGCAGTTTACTCGACAGGGGTGCTTTCTTT | CASSLLDRGAFF
. | . | TRBJ2-5 | TRBV11-3 | TGTGCCAGCAGCTTAGGGGCTAGCGCGCAAGAGACCCAGTACTTC | CASSLGASAQETQYF
. | . | TRBJ2-7 | TRBV5-6 | TGTGCCAGCAGCTCCTCCTTGCGGTACGAGCAGTACTTC | CASSSSLRYEQYF
TRBD1 | . | TRBJ1-1 | TRBV7-9 | TGTGCCAGCAGCTTCCGGACAGGGGGACCGAACACTGAAGCTTTCTTT | CASSFRTGGPNTEAFF
TRBD1 | . | TRBJ2-3 | TRBV2 | TGTGCCAGCAGCGGGCAGGGGGGCACAGATACGCAGTATTTT | CASSGQGGTDTQYF
. | . | TRBJ2-2 | TRBV6-1 | TGTGCCAGCAGTGAAGCCTCTCCCCTTGCTTGGTCCGGGGAGCTGTTTTTT | CASSEASPLAWSGELFF
. | . | TRBJ2-7 | TRBV10-1 | TGCGCCAGCAGTGTTACGGGGGCTTCCTACGAGCAGTACTTC | CASSVTGASYEQYF
. | . | TRBJ1-4 | TRBV5-1 | TGCGCCAGCAGCTTGGTTGGAAATGGGGAAAAACTGTTTTTT | CASSLVGNGEKLFF
. | few | TRBJ2-6 | TRBV28 | TGTGCCAGCAGTTTCCTGGGACTTAGCTCTGGGGCCAACGTCCTGACTTTC | CASSFLGLSSGANVLTF
TRBD2 | . | TRBJ2-6 | TRBV7-2 | TGTGCCAGCAGCCTCAGACTAGCGGGGCAGTCTGGGGCCAACGTCCTGACTTTC | CASSLRLAGQSGANVLTF
. | few | TRBJ1-1 | TRBV28 | TGTGCCAGCAGTTTATCTTTCGGGCAGGGAAAAACTGAAGCTTTCTTT | CASSLSFGQGKTEAFF
. | . | TRBJ1-1 | TRBV18 | TGTGCCAGCTCGCCTTGGACAGACTGGAACACTGAAGCTTTCTTT | CASSPWTDWNTEAFF
. | once | TRBJ1-2 | TRBV30 | TGTGCCTGGAGTGTGAACACCAACCATGGCTACACCTTC | CAWSVNTNHGYTF
. | . | TRBJ1-1 | TRBV7-6 | TGTGCCAGCAGCCCTAGGACGAATCTGAACACTGAAGCTTTCTTT | CASSPRTNLNTEAFF
. | . | TRBJ2-7 | TRBV5-8 | TGTGCCAGCAGCTTGAGGCAGGGCTACGAGCAGTACTTC | CASSLRQGYEQYF
TRBD2 | . | TRBJ2-1 | TRBV2 | TGTGCCAGTACGACTAGCGGGAGGGTCGGATTAAATGAGCAGTTCTTC | CASTTSGRVGLNEQFF
. | . | TRBJ2-1 | TRBV27 | TGTGCCAGCGCCACCCCGACGGGCCTGGGGAAGAATGAGCAGTTCTTC | CASATPTGLGKNEQFF
. | . | TRBJ1-2 | TRBV19 | TGTGCCAGTAGTACCCCGCAGGGCTATGGCTACACCTTC | CASSTPQGYGYTF
TRBD1 | . | TRBJ1-2 | TRBV6-1 | TGTGCCAGCAGAGGGGACAGGGCGTGGGGCTACACCTTC | CASRGDRAWGYTF
TRBD2 | . | TRBJ2-2 | TRBV6-1 | TGTGCCAGCAGTTCGGGAGGGCCTAACACCGGGGAGCTGTTTTTT | CASSSGGPNTGELFF
. | . | TRBJ2-1 | TRBV10-3 | TGTGCCATCAGTGGGGACCGGGACAATGAGCAGTTCTTC | CAISGDRDNEQFF
TRBD2 | . | TRBJ2-1 | TRBV19 | TGTGCCAGTAGTATAGGGGGGACTAGCGTCAATGAGCAGTTCTTC | CASSIGGTSVNEQFF
. | . | TRBJ2-2 | TRBV4-3 | TGCGCCAGCAGCCAAGATTGGGACACCGGGGAGCTGTTTTTT | CASSQDWDTGELFF
. | . | TRBJ1-2 | TRBV14 | TGTGCCAGCAGCCAGGGATGGAACTATGGCTACACCTTC | CASSQGWNYGYTF
. | . | TRBJ1-1 | TRBV30 | TGTGCCTGGACCCAACCTGGAACTGAAGCTTTCTTT | CAWTQPGTEAFF
. | once | TRBJ2-5 | TRBV19 | TGTGCCAGTAGTCAGGAGAGGGTCAAGGGGGAGACCCAGTACTTC | CASSQERVKGETQYF
. | . | TRBJ1-2 | TRBV28 | TGTGCCAGCAGTTTGTCCGATTTTGCCTATGGCTACACCTTC | CASSLSDFAYGYTF
TRBD2 | . | TRBJ2-1 | TRBV6-5 | TGTGCCAGCAGTTCCCCACTAGCGGCCAATGAGCAGTTCTTC | CASSSPLAANEQFF